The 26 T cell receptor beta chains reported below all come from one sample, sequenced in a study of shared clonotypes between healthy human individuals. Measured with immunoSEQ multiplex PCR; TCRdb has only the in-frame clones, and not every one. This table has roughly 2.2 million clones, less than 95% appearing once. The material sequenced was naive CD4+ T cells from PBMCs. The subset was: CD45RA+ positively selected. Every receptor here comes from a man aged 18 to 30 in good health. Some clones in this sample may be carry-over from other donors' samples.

The CDR3 loop is CASSSSPLALGGETQYF. Written as DNA, the CDR3 is TGTGCCAGCAGTTCATCTCCCCTTGCGCTCGGAGGAGAGACCCAGTACTTC. The chain couples TRBV27 to TRBJ2-5, with D possibly matching TRBD2 (5 bases). The CDR3 consists of 17 residues. Germline V gene sequence: CDR1 MNHEY, CDR2 SMNVEV (reference sequence). V lost 4 bases and J lost 4, with 22 bases in between.

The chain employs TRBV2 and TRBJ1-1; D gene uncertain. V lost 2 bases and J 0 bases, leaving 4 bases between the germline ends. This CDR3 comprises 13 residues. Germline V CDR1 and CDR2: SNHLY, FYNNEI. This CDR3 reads CASSEIVNTEAFF. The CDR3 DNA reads TGTGCCAGCAGTGAAATCGTGAACACTGAAGCTTTCTTT.

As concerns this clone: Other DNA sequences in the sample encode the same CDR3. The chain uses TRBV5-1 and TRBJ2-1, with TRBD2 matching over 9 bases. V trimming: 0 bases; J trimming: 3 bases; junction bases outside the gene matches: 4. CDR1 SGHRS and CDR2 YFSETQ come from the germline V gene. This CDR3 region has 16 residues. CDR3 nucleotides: TGCGCCAGCAGCTTGGGGCTAGCGGGGCACTACAATGAGCAGTTCTTC. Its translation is CASSLGLAGHYNEQFF.

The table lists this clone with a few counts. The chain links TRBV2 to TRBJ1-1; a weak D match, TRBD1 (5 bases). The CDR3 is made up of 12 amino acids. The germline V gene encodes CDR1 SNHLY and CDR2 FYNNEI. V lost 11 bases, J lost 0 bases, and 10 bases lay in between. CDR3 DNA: TGTGCCGAGGGGATCATGAACACTGAAGCTTTCTTT. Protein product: CAEGIMNTEAFF.

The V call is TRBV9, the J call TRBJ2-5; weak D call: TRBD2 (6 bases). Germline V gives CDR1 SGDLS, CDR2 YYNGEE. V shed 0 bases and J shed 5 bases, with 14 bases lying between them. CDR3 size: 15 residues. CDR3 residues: CASSVAPGRRETQYF. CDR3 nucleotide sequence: TGTGCCAGCAGCGTAGCTCCAGGGAGGAGGGAGACCCAGTACTTC.

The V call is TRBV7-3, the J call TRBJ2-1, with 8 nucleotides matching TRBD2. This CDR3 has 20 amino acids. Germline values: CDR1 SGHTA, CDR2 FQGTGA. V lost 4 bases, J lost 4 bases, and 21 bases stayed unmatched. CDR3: CASSSPGGSRERVPYNEQFF. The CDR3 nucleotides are TGTGCCAGCAGCTCACCGGGGGGGAGTCGGGAGCGGGTCCCTTACAATGAGCAGTTCTTC.

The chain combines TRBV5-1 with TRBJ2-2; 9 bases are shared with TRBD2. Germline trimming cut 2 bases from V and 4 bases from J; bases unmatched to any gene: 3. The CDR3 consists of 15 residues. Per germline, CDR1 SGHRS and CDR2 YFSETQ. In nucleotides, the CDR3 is TGCGCCAGCAGCTTCCTAGCGGGATCCACCGGGGAGCTGTTTTTT. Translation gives CASSFLAGSTGELFF. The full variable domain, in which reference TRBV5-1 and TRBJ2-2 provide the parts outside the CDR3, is KAGVTQTPRYLIKTRGQQVTLSCSPISGHRSVSWYQQTPGQGLQFLFEYFSETQRNKGNFPGRFSGRQFSNSRSEMNVSTLELGDSALYLCASSFLAGSTGELFFGEGSRLTVL.

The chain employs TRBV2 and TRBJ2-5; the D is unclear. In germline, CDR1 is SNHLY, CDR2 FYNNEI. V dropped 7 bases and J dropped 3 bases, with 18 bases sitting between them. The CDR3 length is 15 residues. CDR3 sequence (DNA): TGTGCCAGCACCCCCACCCAGGTCACTAAAGAGACCCAGTACTTC. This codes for CASTPTQVTKETQYF.

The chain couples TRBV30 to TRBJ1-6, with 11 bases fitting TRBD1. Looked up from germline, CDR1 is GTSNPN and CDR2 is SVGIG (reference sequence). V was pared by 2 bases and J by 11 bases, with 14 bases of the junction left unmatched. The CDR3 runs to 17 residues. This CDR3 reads CAWSKTRTGGAAAPLHF. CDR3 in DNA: TGTGCCTGGAGTAAAACCCGGACAGGGGGCGCGGCCGCACCCCTCCACTTT.

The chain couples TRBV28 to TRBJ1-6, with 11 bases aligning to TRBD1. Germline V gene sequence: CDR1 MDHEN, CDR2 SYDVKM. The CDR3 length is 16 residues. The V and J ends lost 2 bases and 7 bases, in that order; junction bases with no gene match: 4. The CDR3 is CASSLKDRGPNSPLHF. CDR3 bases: TGTGCCAGCAGTTTAAAGGACAGGGGGCCGAATTCACCCCTCCACTTT.

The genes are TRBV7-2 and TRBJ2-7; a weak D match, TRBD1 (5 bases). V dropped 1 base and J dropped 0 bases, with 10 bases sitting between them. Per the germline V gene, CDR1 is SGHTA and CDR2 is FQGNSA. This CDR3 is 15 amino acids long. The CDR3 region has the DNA TGTGCCAGCAGCTTAGGCAGGGCCCTCTCCTACGAGCAGTACTTC. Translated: CASSLGRALSYEQYF.

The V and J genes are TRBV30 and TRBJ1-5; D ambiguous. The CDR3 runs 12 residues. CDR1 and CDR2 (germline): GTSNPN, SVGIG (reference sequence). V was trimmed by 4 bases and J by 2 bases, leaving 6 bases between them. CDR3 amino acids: CAWTIGNQPQHF. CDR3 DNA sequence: TGTGCCTGGACAATTGGCAATCAGCCCCAGCATTTT.

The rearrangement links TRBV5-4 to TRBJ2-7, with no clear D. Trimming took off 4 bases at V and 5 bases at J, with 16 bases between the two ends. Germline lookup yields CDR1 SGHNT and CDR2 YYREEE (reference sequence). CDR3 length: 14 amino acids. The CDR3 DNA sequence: TGTGCCAGCAGCGACCCGACAAGCCAAAACGAGCAGTACTTC. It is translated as CASSDPTSQNEQYF.

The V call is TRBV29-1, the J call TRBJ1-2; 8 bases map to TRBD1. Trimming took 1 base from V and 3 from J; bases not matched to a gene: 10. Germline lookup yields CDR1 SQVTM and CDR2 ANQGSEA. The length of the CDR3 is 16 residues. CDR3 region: CSVEAIVGQGYYGYTF. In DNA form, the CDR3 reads TGCAGCGTTGAAGCTATCGTAGGACAGGGCTACTATGGCTACACCTTC.

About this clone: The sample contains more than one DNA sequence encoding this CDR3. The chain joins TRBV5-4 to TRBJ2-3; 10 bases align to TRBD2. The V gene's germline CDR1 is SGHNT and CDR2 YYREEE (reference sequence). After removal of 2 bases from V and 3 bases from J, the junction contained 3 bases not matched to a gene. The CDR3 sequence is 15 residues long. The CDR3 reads CASSFLAGATDTQYF. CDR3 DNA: TGTGCCAGCAGCTTTCTAGCGGGAGCGACAGATACGCAGTATTTT.

The DNA of the CDR3 is TGTGCCAGCAGTTACCCGACGGGGGGCTGGTCCGGGGAGCTGTTTTTT. This gives the protein CASSYPTGGWSGELFF. The rearrangement joins TRBV6-6 to TRBJ2-2; D might be TRBD2 (7 bases). Trimming cost V 2 bases and J 6 bases, with 16 bases left between them. The CDR3 length is 16 residues. CDR1 MNHNY and CDR2 SVGAGI come from the germline V gene (reference sequence).

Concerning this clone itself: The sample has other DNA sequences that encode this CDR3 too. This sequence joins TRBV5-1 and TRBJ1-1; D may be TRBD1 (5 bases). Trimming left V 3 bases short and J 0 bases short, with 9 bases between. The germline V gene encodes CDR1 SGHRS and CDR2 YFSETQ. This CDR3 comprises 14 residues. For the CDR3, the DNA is TGCGCCAGCAGCTGGGGGTCATTGAACACTGAAGCTTTCTTT. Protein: CASSWGSLNTEAFF.

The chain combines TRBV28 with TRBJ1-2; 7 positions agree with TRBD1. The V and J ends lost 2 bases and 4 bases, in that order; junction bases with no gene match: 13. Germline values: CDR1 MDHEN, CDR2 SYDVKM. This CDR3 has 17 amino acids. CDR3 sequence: CASSLPAAGGVGYGYTF. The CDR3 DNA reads TGTGCCAGCAGTTTACCCGCGGCAGGGGGAGTTGGCTATGGCTACACCTTC.

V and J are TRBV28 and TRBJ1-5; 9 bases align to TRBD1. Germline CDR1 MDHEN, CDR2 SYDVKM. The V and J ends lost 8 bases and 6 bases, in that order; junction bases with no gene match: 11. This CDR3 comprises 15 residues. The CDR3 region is CASGSATGGIQPQHF. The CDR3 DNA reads TGTGCCAGCGGGTCCGCGACAGGGGGTATTCAGCCCCAGCATTTT.

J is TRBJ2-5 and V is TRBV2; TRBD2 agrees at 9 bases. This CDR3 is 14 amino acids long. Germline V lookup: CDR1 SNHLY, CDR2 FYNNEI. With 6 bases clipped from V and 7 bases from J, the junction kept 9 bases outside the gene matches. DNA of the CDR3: TGTGCCAGCAGAACGACTAGCGGCGCAGGGACCCAGTACTTC. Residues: CASRTTSGAGTQYF. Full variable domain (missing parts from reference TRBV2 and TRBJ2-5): EPEVTQTPSHQVTQMGQEVILRCVPISNHLYFYWYRQILGQKVEFLVSFYNNEISEKSEIFDDQFSVERPDGSNFTLKIRSTKLEDSAMYFCASRTTSGAGTQYFGPGTRLLVL.

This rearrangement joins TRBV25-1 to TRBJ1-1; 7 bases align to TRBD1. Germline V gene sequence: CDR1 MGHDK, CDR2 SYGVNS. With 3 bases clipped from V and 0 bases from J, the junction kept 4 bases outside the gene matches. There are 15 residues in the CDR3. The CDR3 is CASSEEGTVNTEAFF. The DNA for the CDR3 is TGTGCCAGCAGTGAGGAAGGGACAGTGAACACTGAAGCTTTCTTT.

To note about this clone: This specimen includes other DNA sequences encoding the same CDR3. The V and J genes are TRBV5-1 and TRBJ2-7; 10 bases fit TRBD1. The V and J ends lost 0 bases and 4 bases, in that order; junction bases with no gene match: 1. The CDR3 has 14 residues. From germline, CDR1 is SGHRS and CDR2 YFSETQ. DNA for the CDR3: TGCGCCAGCAGCTTGGAGGGACAGGGGTACGAGCAGTACTTC. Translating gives CASSLEGQGYEQYF.

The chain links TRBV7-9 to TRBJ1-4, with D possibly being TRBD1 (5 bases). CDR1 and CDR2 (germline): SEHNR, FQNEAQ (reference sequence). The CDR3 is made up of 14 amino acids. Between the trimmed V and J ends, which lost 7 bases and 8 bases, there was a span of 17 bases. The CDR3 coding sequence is TGTGCCAGCAACGACAGACAACTGGGGGAAAAACTGTTTTTT. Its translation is CASNDRQLGEKLFF. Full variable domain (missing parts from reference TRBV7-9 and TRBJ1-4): DTGVSQNPRHKITKRGQNVTFRCDPISEHNRLYWYRQTLGQGPEFLTYFQNEAQLEKSRLLSDRFSAERPKGSFSTLEIQRTEQGDSAMYLCASNDRQLGEKLFFGSGTQLSVL.

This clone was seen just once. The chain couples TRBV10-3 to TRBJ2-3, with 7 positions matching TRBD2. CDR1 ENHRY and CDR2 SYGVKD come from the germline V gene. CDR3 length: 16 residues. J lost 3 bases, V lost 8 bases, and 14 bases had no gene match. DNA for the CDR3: TGTGCCATCCCGGCTGGGGCGGGAGTCGAAACAGATACGCAGTATTTT. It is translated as CAIPAGAGVETDTQYF.

CDR3 DNA: TGTGCCAGCAGAATAACCGGACAGAGCAATCAGCCCCAGCATTTT. Protein: CASRITGQSNQPQHF. The rearrangement joins TRBV6-5 to TRBJ1-5, with TRBD1 as a possible D gene (6 bases). The ends were cut back, 6 bases at V and 1 base at J, with 13 bases in the middle. The CDR3 spans 15 residues. CDR1 MNHEY and CDR2 SVGAGI come from the germline V gene.

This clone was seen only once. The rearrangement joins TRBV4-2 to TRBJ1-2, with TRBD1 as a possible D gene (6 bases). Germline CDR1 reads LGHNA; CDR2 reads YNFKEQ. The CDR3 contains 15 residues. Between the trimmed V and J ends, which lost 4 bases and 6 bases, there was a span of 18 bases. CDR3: CASSLGPGATNGYTF. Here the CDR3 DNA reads TGTGCCAGCAGCCTGGGACCGGGGGCTACTAATGGCTACACCTTC.